Following are 20 T cell receptor beta chains from one sample sequenced in a study of regulatory T cells in long-lasting Graves disease. Building the TCR beta libraries relied on iRepertoire HTBI primers, and CDR3 regions underwent Arm-PCR. Via MiXCR, TCRdb re-called the multiplex PCR reads, giving one row per CDR3 protein. The sample holds some 250,000 distinct CDR3 sequences, roughly a fifth seen once. The time point here: newly diagnosed GD, antithyroid drugs for less than 3 months. Generation of the TCR library employed RNA extracted from PBMCs. This material consisted of peripheral blood mononuclear cells (PBMCs), taken at new diagnosis, from a patient treated with antithyroid drugs. These receptors originate from a female donor with Graves disease.

The chain has TRBV2 and TRBJ2-3, with TRBD2 matching 14 bases. The germline V gene has CDR1 SNHLY and CDR2 FYNNEI. The trim removed 6 bases at V and 6 bases at J, leaving 5 bases unmatched. CDR3 length equals 15 residues. The CDR3: CASRIGTSGSDTQYF. The CDR3 coding sequence is TGTGCCAGCAGAATCGGGACTAGCGGGAGTGATACGCAGTATTTT.

The rearrangement uses TRBV4-3 and TRBJ2-2; 9 bases map to TRBD2. J gave up 6 bases and V 4 bases, and 9 bases lay outside the gene matches. Germline V gives CDR1 LGHNA, CDR2 YSLEER. The CDR3 runs to 16 residues. The CDR3 spells CASSRAGGGASGELFF. The CDR3 DNA follows: TGCGCCAGCAGCCGGGCTGGCGGGGGGGCCTCCGGGGAGCTGTTTTTT.

As for this clonotype: A read error may explain this, as a much larger clone is one base away. V is TRBV12-3 or TRBV12-4 and J is TRBJ2-1, with D perhaps being TRBD1 or TRBD2 (5 bases each). The J call may be incorrect, as the DNA end agrees better with TRBJ2-3. The CDR3 sequence is 13 residues long. The chain's CDR3 is CASRLSWGDTQYF. The DNA of the CDR3 is TGTGCCAGCAGATTATCGTGGGGGGATACGCAGTATTTT.

J is TRBJ2-2 and V is TRBV11-3, with 7 bases fitting TRBD2. Looked up from germline, CDR1 is SGHNT and CDR2 is YENEEA. With 1 base clipped from V and 4 bases from J, the junction kept 3 bases outside the gene matches. The CDR3 runs to 15 residues. Here the CDR3 DNA reads TGTGCCAGCAGCTTAGGGGGCGGGGGCACCGGGGAGCTGTTTTTT. Encoded protein: CASSLGGGGTGELFF.

This clonotype was found many times. The V and J genes are TRBV10-3 and TRBJ1-2; D perhaps matches TRBD1 (5 bases). Looked up from germline, CDR1 is ENHRY and CDR2 is SYGVKD. The germline V and J ends were trimmed by 2 bases and 5 bases, with 15 bases remaining between them. This CDR3 is 15 amino acids long. The CDR3 DNA follows: TGTGCCATCAGTGAGCAGGACAATAAGGGGTATGGCTACACCTTC. It encodes CAISEQDNKGYGYTF.

The chain links TRBV19 to TRBJ1-5; 11 bases fit TRBD1. Germline CDR1 is LNHDA and CDR2 is SQIVND (reference sequence). This CDR3 region has 14 residues. J lost 6 bases, V lost 6 bases, and 4 bases had no gene match. The CDR3 loop reads CASREDRGPQPQHF. The CDR3 coding sequence is TGTGCCAGTAGAGAGGACAGGGGGCCTCAGCCCCAGCATTTT.

This clonotype was detected many times. The rearrangement links TRBV9 to TRBJ2-3, with D uncertain. This CDR3 contains 12 residues. The ends were cut back, 3 bases at V and 3 bases at J, with 5 bases in the middle. Germline V gene lookup returns CDR1 SGDLS and CDR2 YYNGEE. The CDR3 nucleotides are TGTGCCAGCAGCGGGCATACAGATACGCAGTATTTT. This codes for CASSGHTDTQYF. Full variable domain (missing parts from reference TRBV9 and TRBJ2-3): DSGVTQTPKHLITATGQRVTLRCSPRSGDLSVYWYQQSLDQGLQFLIQYYNGEERAKGNILERFSAQQFPDLHSELNLSSLELGDSALYFCASSGHTDTQYFGPGTRLTVL.

V usage is TRBV7-2 and J usage is TRBJ2-3, with D hard to call. Germline values: CDR1 SGHTA, CDR2 FQGNSA. The CDR3 consists of 13 residues. V was clipped by 8 bases and J by 1 base, with 10 bases between them. Written as DNA, the CDR3 is TGTGCCAGCGCACGTCGGGGCACAGATACGCAGTATTTT. This translates into CASARRGTDTQYF.

Notes on this clonotype: At one end the junction does not follow the germline gene, possibly because of a read error. The rearrangement links TRBV5-1 to TRBJ2-1, with 10 bases matching TRBD2. Germline CDR1 is SGHRS and CDR2 is YFSETQ. The CDR3 length is 17 residues. The DNA of the CDR3 is TGCGCCAGCAGCTTGTTGGCTAGCGGGAGTTCCTTGGATGAGCGGTTCTTC. Amino acid sequence: CASSLLASGSSLDERFF. Full variable domain (missing parts from reference TRBV5-1 and TRBJ2-1): KAGVTQTPRYLIKTRGQQVTLSCSPISGHRSVSWYQQTPGQGLQFLFEYFSETQRNKGNFPGRFSGRQFSNSRSEMNVSTLELGDSALYLCASSLLASGSSLDERFFGPGTRLTVL.

The DNA of the CDR3 is TGTGCCAGCAGCTGGCCCCGGGACGGTGGCTCCTACGAGCAGTACTTC. Translation: CASSWPRDGGSYEQYF. The chain has TRBV2 and TRBJ2-7; D tentatively fits TRBD1 or TRBD2 (5 bases each). V was pared by 6 bases and J by 0 bases, with 18 bases between. Germline CDR1 reads SNHLY; CDR2 reads FYNNEI. The length of the CDR3 is 16 residues.

As for this clonotype: It differs at one base from a far larger clone, so likely a read error. The rearrangement uses TRBV11-2 and TRBJ2-5; 11 bases are shared with TRBD2. The end of the DNA aligns better with TRBJ2-1, so the J call may be wrong. Germline CDR1 is SGHAT and CDR2 is FQNNGV. The CDR3 extends over 17 amino acids. The chain's CDR3 is CASSLRQGLAEENEQFF. The DNA for the CDR3 is TGTGCCAGCAGCTTAAGACAGGGACTAGCGGAAGAGAATGAGCAGTTCTTC.

This clonotype has at least ten counts. The V and J genes are TRBV7-2 and TRBJ2-7; 9 bases are shared with TRBD1. V shed 2 bases and J 9 bases; nucleotides not matched to a gene: 8. The V gene's germline CDR1 is SGHTA and CDR2 FQGNSA. CDR3 size: 14 residues. The CDR3 coding sequence is TGTGCCAGCAGCTTATGGCACAGACAGGGGGTGCAGTACTTC. Amino acid sequence: CASSLWHRQGVQYF.

The chain couples TRBV7-9 to TRBJ2-2; 14 bases match TRBD2. CDR3 size: 20 residues. Trimming took 5 bases from V and 1 from J; bases not matched to a gene: 12. Per germline, CDR1 SEHNR and CDR2 FQNEAQ (reference sequence). Here the CDR3 reads CASSLGGLAGGVGNTGELFF. For the CDR3, the DNA is TGTGCCAGCAGCCTAGGAGGACTAGCGGGAGGAGTGGGGAACACCGGGGAGCTGTTTTTT.

This clonotype was detected many times. The chain couples TRBV7-2 to TRBJ2-1, with TRBD2 identical over 15 bases. Germline-derived CDR1 and CDR2 are SGHTA and FQGNSA. V dropped 7 bases and J dropped 2; count of bases not matched to a gene: 9. The CDR3 runs 18 residues. The CDR3 is CASTRGTSGRRTYNEQFF. CDR3 DNA: TGTGCCAGCACCCGCGGGACTAGCGGGAGGAGGACCTACAATGAGCAGTTCTTC.

This clonotype was counted many times. The V call is TRBV7-9, the J call TRBJ2-7; TRBD1 matches 10 bases. Trimming took 5 bases from V and 2 from J; bases not matched to a gene: 9. The CDR3 loop spans 16 amino acids. The germline V gene has CDR1 SEHNR and CDR2 FQNEAQ (reference sequence). The CDR3 sequence is CASSNLRQGATYEQYF. CDR3 DNA: TGTGCCAGCAGCAACCTACGACAGGGGGCCACCTACGAGCAGTACTTC.

The V gene is TRBV4-1, the J gene TRBJ1-2; 7 bases agree with TRBD1. CDR1 is MGHRA and CDR2 is YSYEKL in the germline V gene. This CDR3 spans 14 amino acids. With 2 bases clipped from V and 5 bases from J, the junction kept 5 bases outside the gene matches. For the CDR3, the DNA is TGCGCCAGCAGCCAATTTACAGGGGAGTATGGCTACACCTTC. It codes for CASSQFTGEYGYTF.

This clonotype was detected only a few times. The gene calls are TRBV7-6 and TRBJ2-1; 7 positions match TRBD1. V lost 5 bases to trimming and J lost 3 bases; unmatched junction nucleotides: 13. This CDR3 is 17 amino acids long. In germline, CDR1 is SGHVS, CDR2 FNYEAQ. CDR3 amino acids: CASSRTGEGGRYNEQFF. The DNA of the CDR3 is TGTGCCAGCAGCCGGACAGGAGAAGGGGGACGCTACAATGAGCAGTTCTTC.

This clonotype showed up just a few times. The chain links TRBV6-1 to TRBJ1-1, with no clear D. The CDR3 contains 12 residues. V was cut by 8 bases and J by 8 bases, with 15 bases left in between. CDR1 MNHNS and CDR2 SASEGT come from the germline V gene. As DNA, the CDR3 is TGTGCCAGCTCCCTGGGTGCGAACGAAGCTTTCTTT. This gives the protein CASSLGANEAFF.

This clonotype has ten or more counts. The V call is TRBV6-9, the J call TRBJ2-5; the match to TRBD2 covers 13 bases. Germline CDR1 and CDR2: MNHGY and SVAAGI. The CDR3 spans 17 residues. V was pared by 2 bases and J by 5 bases, with 8 bases of the junction left unmatched. CDR3 coding DNA: TGTGCCAGCAGTTATATATTGACTAGCGGGGGGTCGGAGACCCAGTACTTC. Protein product: CASSYILTSGGSETQYF.

This clonotype was counted at least ten times. The chain couples TRBV12-3 or TRBV12-4 to TRBJ1-1, with 9 bases fitting TRBD1. With V trimmed by 6 bases and J by 4 bases, 6 bases remained unmatched. There are 14 residues in the CDR3. In nucleotides, the CDR3 is TGTGCCAGCAGATGGGGGACAGGGAGCACTGAAGCTTTCTTT. Translation gives CASRWGTGSTEAFF.